Given below is one T cell receptor beta chain in context. Its cognate antigen is unknown. This record belongs to a study of cytomegalovirus exposure and HLA in healthy donors. Germline assignment: CDR1 SGDLS and CDR2 YYNGEE. The CDR3 covers 14 residues. V lost 0 bases and J 5 bases, leaving 8 bases between the germline ends. Whole-study results and caveats: Later, an analysis found that common viral pathogens appeared to be linked with several of the most significant clusters. Per published accounts, TCR beta sequences correctly predicted the HLA-A and HLA-B alleles of most subjects.

In the PCR, 60 Vbeta and 13 Jbeta primers were used. TCRdb's table, derived via immunoSEQ multiplex PCR, lists solely in-frame clones and lacks some. Its listing shows 65,000 to 85,000 clones. The J gene is TRBJ1-4, the V gene TRBV9; D is unresolved. The material sequenced was PBMCs. The TCR was taken from a female donor in good health and CMV-seropositive. This chain's CDR3 is CASSVDGVNEKLFF. The CDR3 DNA follows: TGTGCCAGCAGCGTAGACGGGGTCAATGAAAAACTGTTTTTT.